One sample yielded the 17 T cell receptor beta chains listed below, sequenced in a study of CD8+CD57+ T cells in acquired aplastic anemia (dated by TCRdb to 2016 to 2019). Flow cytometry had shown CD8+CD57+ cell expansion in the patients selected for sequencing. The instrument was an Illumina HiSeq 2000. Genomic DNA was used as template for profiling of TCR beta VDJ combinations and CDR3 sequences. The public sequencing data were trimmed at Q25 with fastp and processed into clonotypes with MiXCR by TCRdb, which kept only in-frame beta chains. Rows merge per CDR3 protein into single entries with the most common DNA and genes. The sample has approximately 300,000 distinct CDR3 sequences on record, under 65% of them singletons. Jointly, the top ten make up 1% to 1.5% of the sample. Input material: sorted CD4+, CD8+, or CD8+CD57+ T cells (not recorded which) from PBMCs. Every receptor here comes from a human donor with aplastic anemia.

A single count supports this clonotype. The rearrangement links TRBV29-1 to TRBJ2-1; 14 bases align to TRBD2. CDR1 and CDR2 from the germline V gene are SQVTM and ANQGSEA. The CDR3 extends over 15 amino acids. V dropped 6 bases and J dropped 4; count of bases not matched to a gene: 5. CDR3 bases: TGCAGCGTGCCGGGACTAGCGGGGGTGTACAATGAGCAGTTCTTC. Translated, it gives CSVPGLAGVYNEQFF.

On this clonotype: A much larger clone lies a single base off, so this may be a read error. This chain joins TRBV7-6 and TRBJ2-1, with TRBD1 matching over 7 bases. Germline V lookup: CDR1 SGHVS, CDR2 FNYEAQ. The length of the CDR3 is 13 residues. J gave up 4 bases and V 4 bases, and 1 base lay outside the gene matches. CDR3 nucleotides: TGTGCCAGCAGCTCGGGACAGTACAATGAGCAGTTCTTC. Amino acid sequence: CASSSGQYNEQFF.

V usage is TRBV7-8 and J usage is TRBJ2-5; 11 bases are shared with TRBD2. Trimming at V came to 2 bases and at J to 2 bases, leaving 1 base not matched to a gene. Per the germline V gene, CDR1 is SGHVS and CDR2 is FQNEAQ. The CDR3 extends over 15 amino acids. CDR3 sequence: CASSLRLAGQETQYF. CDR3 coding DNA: TGTGCCAGCAGCTTAAGACTAGCGGGACAAGAGACCCAGTACTTC.

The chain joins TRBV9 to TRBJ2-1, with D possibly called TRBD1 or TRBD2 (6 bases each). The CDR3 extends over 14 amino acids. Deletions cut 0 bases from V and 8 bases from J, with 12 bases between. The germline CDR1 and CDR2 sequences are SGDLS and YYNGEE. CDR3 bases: TGTGCCAGCAGCGTAGTGGGGGGCGCAGATGAGCAGTTCTTC. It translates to CASSVVGGADEQFF.

CDR3 sequence: CSARFGSSYEQYF. CDR3 nucleotides: TGCAGTGCTAGATTCGGGTCCTCCTACGAGCAGTACTTC. The V and J genes are TRBV20-1 and TRBJ2-7, with D uncertain. The V gene's germline CDR1 is DFQATT and CDR2 SNEGSKA (reference sequence). This CDR3 has 13 residues. V dropped 2 bases and J dropped 0 bases, with 8 bases sitting between them.

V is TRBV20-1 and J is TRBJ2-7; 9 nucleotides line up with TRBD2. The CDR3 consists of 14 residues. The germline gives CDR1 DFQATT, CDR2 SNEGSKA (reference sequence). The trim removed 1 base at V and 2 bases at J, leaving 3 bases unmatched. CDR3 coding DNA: TGCAGTGCTAGAGCCGAGCGGGGGGCCTACGAGCAGTACTTC. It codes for CSARAERGAYEQYF.

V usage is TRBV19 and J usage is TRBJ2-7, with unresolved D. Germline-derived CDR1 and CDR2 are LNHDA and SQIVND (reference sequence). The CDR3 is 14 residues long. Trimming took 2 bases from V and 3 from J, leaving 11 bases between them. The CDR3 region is CASSISYTGYEQYF. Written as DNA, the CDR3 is TGTGCCAGTAGTATATCTTATACGGGCTACGAGCAGTACTTC.

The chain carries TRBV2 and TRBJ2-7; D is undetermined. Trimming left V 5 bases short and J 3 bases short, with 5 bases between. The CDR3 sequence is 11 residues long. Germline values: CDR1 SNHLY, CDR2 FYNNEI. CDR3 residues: CASSKNYEQYF. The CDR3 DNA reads TGTGCCAGCAGTAAAAACTACGAGCAGTACTTC.

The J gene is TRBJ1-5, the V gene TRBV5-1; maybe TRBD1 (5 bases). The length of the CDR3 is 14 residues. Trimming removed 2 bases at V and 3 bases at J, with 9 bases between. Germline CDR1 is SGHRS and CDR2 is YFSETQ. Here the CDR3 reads CASSFEGNNQPQHF. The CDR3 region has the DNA TGCGCCAGCAGCTTCGAGGGGAACAATCAGCCCCAGCATTTT.

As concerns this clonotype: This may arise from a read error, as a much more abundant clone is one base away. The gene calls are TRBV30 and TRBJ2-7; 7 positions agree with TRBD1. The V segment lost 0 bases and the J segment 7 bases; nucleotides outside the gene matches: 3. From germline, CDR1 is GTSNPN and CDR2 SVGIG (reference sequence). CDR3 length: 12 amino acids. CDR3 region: CAWSVQGEEQYF. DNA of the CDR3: TGTGCCTGGAGTGTTCAGGGGGAAGAGCAGTACTTC. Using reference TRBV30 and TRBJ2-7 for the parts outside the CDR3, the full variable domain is SQTIHQWPATLVQPVGSPLSLECTVEGTSNPNLYWYRQAAGRGLQLLFYSVGIGQISSEVPQNLSASRPQDRQFILSSKKLLLSDSGFYLCAWSVQGEEQYFGPGTRLTVT.

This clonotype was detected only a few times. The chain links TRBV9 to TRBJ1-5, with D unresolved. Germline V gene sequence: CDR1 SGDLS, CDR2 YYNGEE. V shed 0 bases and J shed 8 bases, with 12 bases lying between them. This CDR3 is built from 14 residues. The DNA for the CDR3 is TGTGCCAGCAGCGTAGATCTGAGTTCGGAGCCCCAGCATTTT. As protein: CASSVDLSSEPQHF.

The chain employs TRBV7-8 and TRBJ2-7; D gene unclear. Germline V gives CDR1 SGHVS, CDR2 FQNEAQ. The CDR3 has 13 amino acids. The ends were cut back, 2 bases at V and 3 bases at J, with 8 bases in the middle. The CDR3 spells CASSLTENYEQYF. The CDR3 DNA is TGTGCCAGCAGCTTAACTGAAAACTACGAGCAGTACTTC. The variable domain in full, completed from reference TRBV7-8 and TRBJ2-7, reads GAGVSQSPRYKVAKRGQDVALRCDPISGHVSLFWYQQALGQGPEFLTYFQNEAQLDKSGLPSDRFFAERPEGSVSTLKIQRTQQEDSAVYLCASSLTENYEQYFGPGTRLTVT.

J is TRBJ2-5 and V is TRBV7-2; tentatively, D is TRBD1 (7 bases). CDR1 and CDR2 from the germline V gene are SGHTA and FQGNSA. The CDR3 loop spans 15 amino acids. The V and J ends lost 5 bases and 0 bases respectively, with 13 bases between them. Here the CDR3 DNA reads TGTGCCAGCAGCCTGCGGGGACAGCACCAAGAGACCCAGTACTTC. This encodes CASSLRGQHQETQYF. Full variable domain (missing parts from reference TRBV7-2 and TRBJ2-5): GAGVSQSPSNKVTEKGKDVELRCDPISGHTALYWYRQSLGQGLEFLIYFQGNSAPDKSGLPSDRFSAERTGGSVSTLTIQRTQQEDSAVYLCASSLRGQHQETQYFGPGTRLLVL.

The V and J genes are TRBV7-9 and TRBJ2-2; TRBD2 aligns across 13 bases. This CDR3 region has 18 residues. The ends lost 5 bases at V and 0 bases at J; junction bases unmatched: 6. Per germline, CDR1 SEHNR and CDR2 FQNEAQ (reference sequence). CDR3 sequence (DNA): TGTGCCAGCAGCCCGGGACTAGCGGGGCTCGCGAACACCGGGGAGCTGTTTTTT. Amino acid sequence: CASSPGLAGLANTGELFF.

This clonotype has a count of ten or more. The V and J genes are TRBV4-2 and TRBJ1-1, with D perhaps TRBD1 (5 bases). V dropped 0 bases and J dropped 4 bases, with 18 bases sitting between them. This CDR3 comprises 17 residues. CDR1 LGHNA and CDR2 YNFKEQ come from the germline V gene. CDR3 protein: CASSQDLVGRLSTEAFF. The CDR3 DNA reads TGTGCCAGCAGCCAAGATTTAGTGGGGCGCTTGAGCACTGAAGCTTTCTTT.

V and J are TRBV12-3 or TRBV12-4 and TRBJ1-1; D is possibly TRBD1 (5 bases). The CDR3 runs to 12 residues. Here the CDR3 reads CATMRQGSSAFF. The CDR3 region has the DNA TGTGCAACTATGAGGCAGGGTAGTTCAGCTTTCTTT.

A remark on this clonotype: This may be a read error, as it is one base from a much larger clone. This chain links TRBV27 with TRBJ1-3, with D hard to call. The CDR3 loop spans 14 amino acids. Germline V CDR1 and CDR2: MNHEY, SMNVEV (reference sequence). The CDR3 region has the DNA TGTGCCAGCAGTCCCTATGGCTCTGGAAGCACCATATATTTT. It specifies CASSPYGSGSTIYF.